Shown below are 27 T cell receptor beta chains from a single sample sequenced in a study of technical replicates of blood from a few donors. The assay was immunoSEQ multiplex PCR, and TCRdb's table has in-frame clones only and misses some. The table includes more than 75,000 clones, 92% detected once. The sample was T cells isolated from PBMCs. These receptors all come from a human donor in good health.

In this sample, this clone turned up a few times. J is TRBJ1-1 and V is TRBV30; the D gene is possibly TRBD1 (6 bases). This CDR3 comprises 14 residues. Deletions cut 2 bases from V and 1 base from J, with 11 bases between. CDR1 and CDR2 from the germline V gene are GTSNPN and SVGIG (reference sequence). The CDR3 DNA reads TGTGCCTGGAGTAAGGACAGCTCGAACACTGAAGCTTTCTTT. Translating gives CAWSKDSSNTEAFF.

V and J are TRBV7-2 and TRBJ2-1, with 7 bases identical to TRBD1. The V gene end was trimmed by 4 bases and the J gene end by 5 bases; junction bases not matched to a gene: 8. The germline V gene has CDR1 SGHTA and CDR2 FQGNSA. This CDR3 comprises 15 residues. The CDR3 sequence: CASSSDRAGHNEQFF. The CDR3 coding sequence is TGTGCCAGCAGCTCAGACAGGGCGGGCCACAATGAGCAGTTCTTC.

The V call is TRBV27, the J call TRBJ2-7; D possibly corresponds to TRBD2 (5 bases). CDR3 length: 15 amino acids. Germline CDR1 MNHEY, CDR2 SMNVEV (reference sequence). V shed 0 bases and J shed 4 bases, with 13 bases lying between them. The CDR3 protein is CASSLSTGLGYEQYF. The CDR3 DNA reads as TGTGCCAGCAGTTTATCAACGGGATTGGGTTACGAGCAGTACTTC.

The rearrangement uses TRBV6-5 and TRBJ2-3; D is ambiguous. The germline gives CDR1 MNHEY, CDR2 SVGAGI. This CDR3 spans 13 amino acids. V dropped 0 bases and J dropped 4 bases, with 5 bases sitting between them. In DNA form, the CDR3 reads TGTGCCAGCAGTTACTCCTCAGCAGATACGCAGTATTTT. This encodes CASSYSSADTQYF.

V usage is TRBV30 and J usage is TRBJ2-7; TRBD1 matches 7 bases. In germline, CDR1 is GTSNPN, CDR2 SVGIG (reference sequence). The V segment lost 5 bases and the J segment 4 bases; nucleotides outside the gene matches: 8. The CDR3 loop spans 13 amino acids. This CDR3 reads CAWQQGFLYEQYF. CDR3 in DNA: TGTGCCTGGCAACAGGGGTTTTTGTACGAGCAGTACTTC.

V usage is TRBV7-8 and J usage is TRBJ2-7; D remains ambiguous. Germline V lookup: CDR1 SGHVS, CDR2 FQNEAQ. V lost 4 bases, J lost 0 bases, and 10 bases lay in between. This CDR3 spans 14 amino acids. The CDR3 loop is CASSSSPSSYEQYF. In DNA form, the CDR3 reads TGTGCCAGCAGCTCCTCGCCGAGCTCCTACGAGCAGTACTTC.

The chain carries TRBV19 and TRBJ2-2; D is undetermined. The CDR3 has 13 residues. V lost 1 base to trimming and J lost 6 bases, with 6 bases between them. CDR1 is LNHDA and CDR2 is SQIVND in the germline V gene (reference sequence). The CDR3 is CASSIGQPGELFF. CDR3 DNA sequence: TGTGCCAGTAGTATAGGACAACCCGGGGAGCTGTTTTTT.

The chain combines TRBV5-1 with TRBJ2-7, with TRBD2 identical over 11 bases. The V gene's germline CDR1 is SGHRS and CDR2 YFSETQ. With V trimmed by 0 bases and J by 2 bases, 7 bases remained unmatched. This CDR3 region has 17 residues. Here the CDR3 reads CASSLGSTSGGTYEQYF. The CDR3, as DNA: TGCGCCAGCAGCTTGGGGAGTACTAGCGGGGGAACCTACGAGCAGTACTTC.

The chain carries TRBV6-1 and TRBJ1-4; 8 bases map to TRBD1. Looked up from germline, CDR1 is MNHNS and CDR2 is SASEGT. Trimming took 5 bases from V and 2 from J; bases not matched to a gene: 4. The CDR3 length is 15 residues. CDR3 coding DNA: TGTGCCAGCAGTTCCCGGACAGGGACTAATGAAAAACTGTTTTTT. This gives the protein CASSSRTGTNEKLFF.

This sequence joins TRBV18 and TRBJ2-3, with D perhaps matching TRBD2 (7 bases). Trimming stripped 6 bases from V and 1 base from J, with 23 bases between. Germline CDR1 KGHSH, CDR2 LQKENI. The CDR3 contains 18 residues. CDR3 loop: CASSSGTAGASGTDTQYF. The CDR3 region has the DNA TGTGCCAGCTCTTCCGGGACCGCGGGGGCTTCCGGCACAGATACGCAGTATTTT.

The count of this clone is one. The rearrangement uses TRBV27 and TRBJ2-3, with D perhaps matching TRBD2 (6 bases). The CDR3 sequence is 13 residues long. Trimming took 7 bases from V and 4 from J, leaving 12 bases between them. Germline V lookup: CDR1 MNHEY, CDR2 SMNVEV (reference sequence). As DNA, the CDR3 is TGTGCCAGCAAGGGACGGAGGGCAGATACGCAGTATTTT. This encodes CASKGRRADTQYF.

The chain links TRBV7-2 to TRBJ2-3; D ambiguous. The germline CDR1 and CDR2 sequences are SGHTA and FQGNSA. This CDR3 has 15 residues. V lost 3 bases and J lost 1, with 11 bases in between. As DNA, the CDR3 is TGTGCCAGCAGCTTTAACCCAACAGGCACAGATACGCAGTATTTT. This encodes CASSFNPTGTDTQYF.

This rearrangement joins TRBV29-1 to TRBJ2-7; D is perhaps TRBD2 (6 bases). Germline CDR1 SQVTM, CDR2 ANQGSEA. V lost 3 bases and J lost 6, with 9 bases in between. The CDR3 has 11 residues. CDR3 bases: TGCAGCGTTGATGGAGGGACCGAGCAGTACTTC. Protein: CSVDGGTEQYF.

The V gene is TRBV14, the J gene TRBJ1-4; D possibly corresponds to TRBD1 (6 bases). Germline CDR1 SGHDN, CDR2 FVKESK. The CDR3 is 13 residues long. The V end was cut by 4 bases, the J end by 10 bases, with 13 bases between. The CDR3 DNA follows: TGTGCCAGCAGCCCGGCGGGGGGCCGAAAACTGTTTTTT. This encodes CASSPAGGRKLFF.

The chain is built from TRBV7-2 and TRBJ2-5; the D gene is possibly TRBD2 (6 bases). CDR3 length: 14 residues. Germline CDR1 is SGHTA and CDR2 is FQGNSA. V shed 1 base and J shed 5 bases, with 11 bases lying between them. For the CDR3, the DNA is TGTGCCAGCAGCTTAGGATGGGGGACTGAGACCCAGTACTTC. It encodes CASSLGWGTETQYF.

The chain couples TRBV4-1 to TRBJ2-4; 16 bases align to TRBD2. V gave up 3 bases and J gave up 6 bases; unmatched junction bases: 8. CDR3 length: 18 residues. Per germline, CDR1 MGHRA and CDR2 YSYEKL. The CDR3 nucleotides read TGCGCCAGCAGCCACGGGACTAGCGGGGGGGATTTCATAAACATTCAGTACTTC. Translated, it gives CASSHGTSGGDFINIQYF.

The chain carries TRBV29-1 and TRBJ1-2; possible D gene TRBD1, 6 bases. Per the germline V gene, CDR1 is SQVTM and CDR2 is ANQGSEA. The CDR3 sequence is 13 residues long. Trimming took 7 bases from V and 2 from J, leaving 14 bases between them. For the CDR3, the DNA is TGCAGCGCGAGCCGGGACACAAACTATGGCTACACCTTC. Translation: CSASRDTNYGYTF.

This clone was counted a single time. CDR3 protein: CASSLAGIEQYF. CDR3 nucleotide sequence: TGCGCCAGCAGCTTGGCCGGGATCGAGCAGTACTTC. The rearrangement joins TRBV5-1 to TRBJ2-7, with D maybe TRBD2 (5 bases). From germline, CDR1 is SGHRS and CDR2 YFSETQ. The V and J ends lost 0 bases and 6 bases respectively, with 7 bases between them. The CDR3 runs to 12 residues.

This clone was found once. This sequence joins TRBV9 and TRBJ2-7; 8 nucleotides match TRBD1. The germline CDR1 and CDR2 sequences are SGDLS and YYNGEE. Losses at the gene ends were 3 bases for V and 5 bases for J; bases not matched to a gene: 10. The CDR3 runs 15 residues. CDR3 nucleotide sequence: TGTGCCAGCAGCGCGATGACAGGGGTTGTCGACGAGCAGTACTTC. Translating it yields CASSAMTGVVDEQYF.

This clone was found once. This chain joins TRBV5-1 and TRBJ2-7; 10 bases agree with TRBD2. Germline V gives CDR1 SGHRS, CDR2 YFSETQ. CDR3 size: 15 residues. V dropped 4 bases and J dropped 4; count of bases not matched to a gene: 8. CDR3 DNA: TGCGCCAGCAGCCCCCTGGCTAGCGGGAGTTACGAGCAGTACTTC. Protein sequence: CASSPLASGSYEQYF. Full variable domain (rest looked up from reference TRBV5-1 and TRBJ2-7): KAGVTQTPRYLIKTRGQQVTLSCSPISGHRSVSWYQQTPGQGLQFLFEYFSETQRNKGNFPGRFSGRQFSNSRSEMNVSTLELGDSALYLCASSPLASGSYEQYFGPGTRLTVT.

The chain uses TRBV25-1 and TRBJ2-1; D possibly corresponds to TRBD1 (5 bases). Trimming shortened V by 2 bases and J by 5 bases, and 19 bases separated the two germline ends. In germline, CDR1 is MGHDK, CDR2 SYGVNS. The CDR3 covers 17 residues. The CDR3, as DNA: TGTGCCAGCAGTGAAATGACAGACCCCATCCCTAACAATGAGCAGTTCTTC. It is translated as CASSEMTDPIPNNEQFF. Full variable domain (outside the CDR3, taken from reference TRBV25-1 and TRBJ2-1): EADIYQTPRYLVIGTGKKITLECSQTMGHDKMYWYQQDPGMELHLIHYSYGVNSTEKGDLSSESTVSRIRTEHFPLTLESARPSHTSQYLCASSEMTDPIPNNEQFFGPGTRLTVL.

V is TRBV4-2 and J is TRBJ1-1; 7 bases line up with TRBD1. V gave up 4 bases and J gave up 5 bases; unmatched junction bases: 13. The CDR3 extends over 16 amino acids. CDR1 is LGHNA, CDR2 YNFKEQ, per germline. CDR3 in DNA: TGTGCCAGCAGCCTGGGACAGTGGCGGGGGGGGACTGAAGCTTTCTTT. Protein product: CASSLGQWRGGTEAFF.

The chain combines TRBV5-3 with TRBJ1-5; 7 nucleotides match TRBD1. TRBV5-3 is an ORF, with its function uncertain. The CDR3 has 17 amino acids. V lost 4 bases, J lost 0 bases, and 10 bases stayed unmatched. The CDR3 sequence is CARSLSRDSHSNQPQHF. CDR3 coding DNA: TGTGCCAGAAGCCTATCTAGGGACAGTCATAGCAATCAGCCCCAGCATTTT.

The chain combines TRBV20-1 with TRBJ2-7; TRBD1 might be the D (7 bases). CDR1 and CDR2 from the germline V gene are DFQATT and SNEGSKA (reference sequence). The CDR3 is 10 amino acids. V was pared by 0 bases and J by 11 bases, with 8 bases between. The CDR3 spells CSARDRGEYF. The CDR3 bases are TGCAGTGCTAGAGACAGGGGGGAGTACTTC.

Here the CDR3 DNA reads TGTGCCAGCAGAATGCCCGGGACAGCCAACACCGGGGAGCTGTTTTTT. It specifies CASRMPGTANTGELFF. This rearrangement joins TRBV7-3 to TRBJ2-2; 7 bases are a match to TRBD1. Germline CDR1 reads SGHTA; CDR2 reads FQGTGA. V dropped 6 bases and J dropped 2; count of bases not matched to a gene: 9. The CDR3 sequence is 16 residues long.

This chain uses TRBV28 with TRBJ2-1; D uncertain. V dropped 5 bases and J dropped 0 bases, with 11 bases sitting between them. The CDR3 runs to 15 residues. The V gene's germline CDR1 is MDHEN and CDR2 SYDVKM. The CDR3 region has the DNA TGTGCCAGCAGTCCTTTGACAACCTCCTACAATGAGCAGTTCTTC. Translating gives CASSPLTTSYNEQFF. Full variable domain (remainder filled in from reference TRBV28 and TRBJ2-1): DVKVTQSSRYLVKRTGEKVFLECVQDMDHENMFWYRQDPGLGLRLIYFSYDVKMKEKGDIPEGYSVSREKKERFSLILESASTNQTSMYLCASSPLTTSYNEQFFGPGTRLTVL.

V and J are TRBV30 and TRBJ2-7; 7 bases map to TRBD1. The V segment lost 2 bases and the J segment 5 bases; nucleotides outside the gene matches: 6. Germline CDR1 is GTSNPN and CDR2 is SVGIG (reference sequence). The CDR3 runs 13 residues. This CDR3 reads CAWSSGQPHEQYF. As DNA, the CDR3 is TGTGCCTGGAGTTCGGGACAGCCCCACGAGCAGTACTTC.